This T cell receptor beta chain was sequenced in a study of blood T cell repertoires in COVID-19. Study in general: Nucleic acid was either cDNA or gDNA, and it came from T cells, B-cell-depleted T cells, or PBMCs.

Original data processing: For nucleated cells, counts were estimated from reference gene primer amplification. Here immunoSEQ multiplex PCR was the method, and the copy in TCRdb shows in-frame clones only, minus some. For V, J and clone size, that table is used; D and trimming come from the DNA. The profile shows 210,000 or so clones, 70% to 85% of them singletons. Germline V gene lookup returns CDR1 MNHEY and CDR2 SVGAGI. The V end was cut by 11 bases, the J end by 4 bases, with 21 bases between. The CDR3 extends over 14 amino acids. This receptor was identified in a woman older than 75 with COVID-19, enrolled during active disease. The sequencing sample was made of peripheral blood. The chain carries TRBV6-5 and TRBJ2-7, with a possible D match to TRBD1 (6 bases). CDR3 bases: TGTGCCGCAGGGGAATGGCACAGAATATACGAGCAGTACTTC. Its translation: CAAGEWHRIYEQYF.